This T cell receptor beta chain is drawn from a study of shared clonotypes between healthy human individuals. Clones were sequenced by immunoSEQ multiplex PCR, and TCRdb holds only the in-frame ones, with some missing. Counted here are about 1,900,000 clones, over 85% occurring once; the ten biggest clones make up 0.9% to 1.5%. The V gene's germline CDR1 is PRHDT and CDR2 FYEKMQ (reference sequence). The CDR3 consists of 14 residues. V lost 5 bases and J lost 2; bases outside the gene matches: 4. In the naive CD8 group, cells lacked CD45RO and were positively selected for CCR7, so terminally differentiated effector memory CD45RA+ cells were left out. None of the donors, who were healthy HIV-negative adults, had recently had acute infections or vaccinations.

The TCR comes from a man aged 18 to 35 in good health. The V gene is TRBV13, the J gene TRBJ2-7; TRBD2 matches 9 bases. The sample taken for sequencing was naive CD8+ T cells sorted from blood. CDR3 sequence reads: CASSQRTSAYEQYF. The DNA for the CDR3 is TGTGCCAGCAGCCAAAGGACTAGCGCCTACGAGCAGTACTTC.